This T cell receptor beta chain stems from a study of cytomegalovirus exposure and HLA in healthy donors (dated 2017 in TCRdb). Regarding the study in general: An earlier analysis of several hundred of the donors reported about 250 Gb of sequence data and some 120 million unique TCR beta sequences from roughly 180 million T cells. Roughly 300 gigabases of sequencing data and approximately 85 million unique TCR sequences were included in an early release covering about 700 HLA-typed donors. Among the roughly 400 genotyped donors, roughly 80% belonged to the genetic ancestry cluster associated with self-reported Caucasian donors. The study aimed to test whether signatures of past pathogen exposure could be identified by cataloging public T cell receptors. The study used immunosequencing to profile the T cell repertoires of several hundred subjects and linked those repertoires to cytomegalovirus serostatus. In addition to the first cohort of approximately 650 subjects, a separate validation cohort of some 120 different subjects was used. High-throughput TCR immunosequencing, statistical association of individual TCRs with disease status, and machine learning were combined to predict cytomegalovirus infection status. A later analysis re-examined previously published TCR beta repertoires from over 500 donors and added high-resolution HLA genotyping to investigate patterns of TCR occurrence. Rather than drawing on any new phenotypic data, the later analysis identified candidate immune exposures from TCR beta sequences and the way those sequences occurred across donors. An earlier analysis of 500 to 750 of the donors applied high-throughput TCR beta sequencing to assess whether each TCR beta V gene segment acted as functional or pseudogenic. Donor age, sex, ethnicity and CMV serostatus were compiled alongside the repertoire data. A later genetic analysis took genome-wide SNP genotypes for about three fifths of the 666 donors and used that subset as a discovery cohort. All discovery cohort repertoires had been generated on a single sequencing platform. HLA typing covered class I and class II loci at four-digit resolution. Typing coverage varied by locus: roughly 620-640 donors for A, B, C, DRB1 and DQB1; approximately 520 for DQA1; over 600 for DPA1; fewer than 480 for DPB1. Four to six DR-DQ haplotypes were handled as single units for association and clustering, since linkage in the cohort was strong. On average, around 230,000 unique TCR beta nucleotide sequences were sequenced per donor among some 430 genotyped donors of the cohort, with around 19% of those sequences being non-productive. Overall study outcomes, separate from this receptor: According to a later analysis, parvovirus B19, influenza, CMV and Epstein-Barr virus appeared linked to several top co-occurrence clusters. The 87-base-pair reads could not distinguish some IMGT-functional V segments, including TRBV6-2 and TRBV6-3, so those segments were excluded. The sequencing pipeline was judged likely to have produced a cluster of highly shared sequence variants as a technical artifact. A later analysis found that HLA-associated TCR beta chains were more clonally expanded and had lower generation probabilities than equally common non-associated chains. A further reported finding was that TCR beta sequences accurately predicted the HLA-A and HLA-B alleles for most subjects in the first cohort. Roughly uniform sequencing depth across donors was assumed in presence/absence analyses, although this assumption may not hold. In a later genetic analysis, fewer N-insertions in productive TCRs were reported among donors in an Asian-associated ancestry cluster than the roughly 640-donor mean. An association between a missense DCLRE1C variant and V-gene and J-gene trimming of TCR beta chains was found in a later genetic analysis and replicated in an independent cohort. Assigning TCR associations to individual alleles was difficult when HLA alleles, especially DR and DQ, strongly co-occurred. In a later analysis, the rate of TCR association differed among HLA loci, with DRB1 alleles having the most associated TCRs and HLA-C alleles having the fewest. Linkage disequilibrium might explain the correlated functional status among segregating V segments, but an unknown experimental factor could not be ruled out. Most TCR sequences were seen in very few donors, while some public TCRs were found in many individuals. For the cohort, immune exposure information was limited to CMV serostatus. Specific HLA alleles were associated with roughly 16,000 TCR beta sequences at a false discovery rate of 0.05 in a later analysis. In both the original and validation cohorts, the classifier was reported to diagnose cytomegalovirus status with high specificity and sensitivity. A later analysis found that most CMV-associated TCR beta chains appeared HLA-restricted, with HLA associations seemingly driven largely by CMV exposure. The study gave a list of about 150 TCR beta chains associated with cytomegalovirus. Broadly in line with IMGT annotations, most TCR beta V segments showed up in productive rearrangements about 87% or about 30% of the time in an earlier analysis of several hundred of the donors. The authors suggested that the approach could potentially be extended to other disease states and immunological phenotypes. Because counts were too low, about 17 rarely observed V segments, including chromosome 9 orphons, were excluded from the earlier analysis of some 540 of the donors. Because HLA typing was missing for some donors at each locus, association tests included only the typed subset. In vitro tests confirmed that a few of the cytomegalovirus-associated TCR beta chains recognize cytomegalovirus antigens. This cohort had only TCR beta chains sequenced, and the lack of alpha or paired-chain data limited which features could be detected.

Concerning this clone: Its antigen specificity is not known. Qualities for individual bases were not recorded, and no much larger clone is one base off.

The cohort consisted of 650 to 700 healthy bone marrow donors. Cohort members were all nominally healthy when sampled, although unrecorded immune exposures were likely present. The donor was CMV seropositive and belonged to the group of some 290 seropositive cohort members. A peripheral blood sample was provided by each donor, and peripheral blood mononuclear cells were used for TCR beta sequencing. The Qiagen DNeasy Blood Extraction Kit was used to extract genomic DNA from the blood cell samples. From its cysteine to its phenylalanine, the CDR3 spans 16 amino acids. The sequence is cut down to CDR3 DNA, 48 bases in frame from base 1. V gives up 4 bases and J gives up 1 base, and the segment between their germline ends measures 13 bases. CDR1 LNHDA and CDR2 SQIVND are derived from the germline V gene (reference sequence). Library creation used the immunoSEQ multiplex PCR assay. A mixture of 60 forward primers for TCR Vbeta segments and 13 reverse primers for TCR Jbeta segments was used in the multiplex PCR. A multiplex PCR assay on genomic DNA amplified the CDR3 region of rearranged TCR beta genes. The Illumina HiSeq System was used to sequence the amplified TCR beta libraries as 87-base-pair reads. Per the original workflow: Across the 670 or so repertoires, a later analysis counted approximately 75 million unique TCR beta chains, roughly 11 million of which were shared by at least two donors. Raw reads were error-corrected and collapsed into unique sequences by a nearest-neighbor algorithm in which closely related sequences were merged to remove PCR and sequencing errors. Alignment of CDR3 sequences to IMGT reference sequences was used to assign V, D and J gene segments. For a sequence to be retained, a match of at least six nucleotides was required to both a V gene segment and a J gene segment. A rearrangement was called productive if the CDR3 had no stop codons and remained in frame with V and J, and every other rearrangement was called non-productive. Following IMGT convention, CDR3 was defined as the stretch from the second conserved V-encoded cysteine to the conserved J-encoded phenylalanine. The earlier analysis of about 610 of the donors excluded sequences that lacked an unambiguous match to a single V gene segment. In an earlier analysis of several hundred of the donors, V segments were called functional above 56.7% productive rearrangements and were called segregating when the between-donor standard deviation exceeded 5%. A statistical classification framework was built to diagnose cytomegalovirus status from the catalog of TCR beta chain sequences. In a later analysis, V and J genes were assigned by comparing TCR nucleotide sequences against IMGT/GENE-DB human TR gene sequences. The TCRdist pipeline was used in a later analysis to assign CDR3 sequences and most-parsimonious VDJ recombination scenarios. In a later analysis, every TCR beta chain was defined by the combination of its CDR3 amino acid sequence and its V-gene family, and reads without a unique V-gene family were dropped. To address suspected cross-contamination and a sequencing artifact, a later analysis removed roughly 580 highly shared, low-generation-probability nucleotide sequences. For each public chain, a later analysis derived a clonal expansion index from normalized ranks of inferred template counts within each repertoire. A later analysis computed generation probabilities with a VDJ recombination model fitted to out-of-frame rearrangements, and checked the results against IGoR. A later analysis scored TCR-TCR, TCR-HLA and TCR-CMV co-occurrence with hypergeometric tests, applying a repertoire-size bias correction to TCR pairs. A later analysis estimated false discovery rates by permuting HLA or CMV assignments 20 times. A later analysis grouped co-occurring TCRs with DBSCAN, adding TCRdist sequence similarity when clustering within HLA-allele-positive subsets. For co-occurrence clustering, repertoires with fewer than 30,000 or more than 120,000 public chains were excluded, along with roughly five repertoires with anomalous nucleotide sharing. TCRdb provides this immuneACCESS table in a form limited to in-frame rearrangements. Some clones are lacking; in checked studies, under half of them reflect an unresolved V gene, and why the rest are absent is not known. The V and J calls and clone size were taken over from that table, and D and trimming were inferred from the DNA. For this sample the table gives roughly 200,000 clones, of which 78% were detected only once. Of the sample, 13% to 15% falls within the top ten clones.

This receptor was taken from a woman in her 30s in good health and CMV-seropositive. The source material was PBMCs. The chain is encoded by TRBV19 joined to TRBJ2-2; the D gene is perhaps TRBD1, from 6 matching bases. The nucleotides are TGTGCCAGTAGTACCAGGGGAAACTTGAACACCGGGGAGCTGTTTTTT. This codes for CASSTRGNLNTGELFF. Joined to the reference TRBV19 and TRBJ2-2 proteins, this CDR3 gives the full variable domain: DGGITQSPKYLFRKEGQNVTLSCEQNLNHDAMYWYRQDPGQGLRLIYYSQIVNDFQKGDIAEGYSVSREKKESFPLTVTSAQKNPTAFYLCASSTRGNLNTGELFFGEGSRLTVL.